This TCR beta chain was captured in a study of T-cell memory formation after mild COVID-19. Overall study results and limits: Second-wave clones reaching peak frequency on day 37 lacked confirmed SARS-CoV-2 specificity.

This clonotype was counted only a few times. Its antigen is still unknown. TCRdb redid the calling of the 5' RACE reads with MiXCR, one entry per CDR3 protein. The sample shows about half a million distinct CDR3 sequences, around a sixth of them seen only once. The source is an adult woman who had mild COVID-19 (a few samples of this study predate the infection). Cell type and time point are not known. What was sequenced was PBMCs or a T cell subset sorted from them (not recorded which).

In nucleotides, the CDR3 is TGTGCCAGCAGCTTAGTCGGGGGCCTGAGTGGAAACACCATATATTTT. It encodes CASSLVGGLSGNTIYF. The chain uses TRBV7-8 and TRBJ1-3; TRBD1 is a possible D gene (6 bases). Germline CDR1 is SGHVS and CDR2 is FQNEAQ. The V and J ends lost 1 base and 3 bases respectively, with 13 bases between them. CDR3 size: 16 residues.